The following is a TCR beta chain sequence with its context. Data came from immunoSEQ multiplex PCR; TCRdb stores just in-frame clones and leaves some out. The sample includes 250,000 to 300,000 clones, 85% to 90% seen only once; the top ten take 9.5% to 15%. This record belongs to a study of blood T cell repertoires in COVID-19. As for the study in general: COVID-19 samples, acute and convalescent, were from the United States, Italy and Spain.

Germline CDR1 SGHNT, CDR2 YYREEE (reference sequence). The CDR3 is 15 amino acids. Trimming took 3 bases from V and 2 from J; bases not matched to a gene: 6. The rearrangement uses TRBV5-4 and TRBJ2-7; 9 nucleotides agree with TRBD2. Sample: peripheral blood. The TCR originated in a woman in her 30s with COVID-19, enrolled during active disease. CDR3 in DNA: TGTGCCAGCAGCTCCTCGGGACTAGCCACCTACGAGCAGTACTTC. Translated: CASSSSGLATYEQYF.